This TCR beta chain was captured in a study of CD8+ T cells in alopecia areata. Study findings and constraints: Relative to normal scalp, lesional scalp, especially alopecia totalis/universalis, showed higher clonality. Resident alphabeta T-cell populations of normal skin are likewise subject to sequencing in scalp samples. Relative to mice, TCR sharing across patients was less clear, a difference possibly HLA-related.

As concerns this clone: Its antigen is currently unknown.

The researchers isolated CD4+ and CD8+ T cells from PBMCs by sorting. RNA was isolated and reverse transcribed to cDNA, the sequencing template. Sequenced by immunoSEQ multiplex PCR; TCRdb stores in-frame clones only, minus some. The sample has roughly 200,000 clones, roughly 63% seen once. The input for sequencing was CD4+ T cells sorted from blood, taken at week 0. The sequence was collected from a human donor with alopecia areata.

The CDR3 coding sequence is TGCAGCGTCGCCGCCATTCTTGGAGATACGCAGTATTTT. Translated: CSVAAILGDTQYF. The chain links TRBV29-1 to TRBJ2-3; D gene ambiguous. This CDR3 comprises 13 residues. V was shortened by 6 bases and J by 5 bases, with 15 bases between the two germline ends. From germline, CDR1 is SQVTM and CDR2 ANQGSEA.